Here is one TCR beta chain with its context. The antigen is undetermined. This CDR3 spans 14 amino acids. The germline CDR1 and CDR2 sequences are DFQATT and SNEGSKA (reference sequence). With 0 bases clipped from V and 7 bases from J, the junction kept 8 bases outside the gene matches. This sample is part of a study of blood T cells in healthy people across ages. Findings and caveats of the study: Unsorted PBMCs blocked a conclusive comparison of naive and antigen-experienced cells.

Sample-barcoded 5' priming and a J-beta primer mix drove a second PCR of roughly 6 to 12 cycles. MiXCR, run by TCRdb on the 5' RACE reads, gives a single entry per CDR3 protein. The sample consists of roughly 1,300,000 distinct CDR3 sequences, around 55% of them appearing once. The sample was blood. The rearrangement uses TRBV20-1 and TRBJ1-2; 7 bases match TRBD1. The origin of this receptor is a man aged 18 to 29 in good health. The CDR3 reads CSARDGAGGVGYTF. For the CDR3, the DNA is TGCAGTGCTAGAGATGGCGCAGGGGGGGTTGGCTACACCTTC.